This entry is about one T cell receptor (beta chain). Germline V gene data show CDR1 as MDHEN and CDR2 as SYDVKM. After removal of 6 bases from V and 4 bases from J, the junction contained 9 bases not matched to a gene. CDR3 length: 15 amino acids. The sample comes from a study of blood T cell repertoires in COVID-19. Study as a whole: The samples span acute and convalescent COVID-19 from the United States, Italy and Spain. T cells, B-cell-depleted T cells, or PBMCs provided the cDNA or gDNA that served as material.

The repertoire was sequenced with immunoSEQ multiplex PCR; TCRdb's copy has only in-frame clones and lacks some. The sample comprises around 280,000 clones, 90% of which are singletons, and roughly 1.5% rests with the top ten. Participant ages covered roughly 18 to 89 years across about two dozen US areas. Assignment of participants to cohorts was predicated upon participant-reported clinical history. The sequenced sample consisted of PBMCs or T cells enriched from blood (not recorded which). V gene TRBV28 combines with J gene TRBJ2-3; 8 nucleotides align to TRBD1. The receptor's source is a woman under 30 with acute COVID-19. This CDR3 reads CASRFTGTGADTQYF. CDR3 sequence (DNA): TGTGCCAGCAGATTCACCGGGACAGGCGCAGATACGCAGTATTTT.